The 27 T cell receptor beta chains given below trace back to one sample, sequenced in a study of blood T cell repertoires in COVID-19. The repertoire was sequenced with immunoSEQ multiplex PCR; TCRdb's copy has only in-frame clones and lacks some. The table records 150,000 to 200,000 clones, approximately 87% of them present only once. The sample comprised peripheral blood. Every receptor here comes from a woman in her 70s with COVID-19, enrolled during active disease.

The chain couples TRBV27 to TRBJ2-7; TRBD2 aligns across 11 bases. V lost 1 base to trimming and J lost 2 bases; unmatched junction nucleotides: 1. The CDR3 extends over 15 amino acids. CDR1 and CDR2 (germline): MNHEY, SMNVEV (reference sequence). The CDR3 sequence is CASSLLAGGTYEQYF. CDR3 bases: TGTGCCAGCAGTTTATTAGCGGGGGGGACCTACGAGCAGTACTTC.

J is TRBJ2-3 and V is TRBV11-2; 9 positions agree with TRBD2. The CDR3 spans 18 residues. The germline CDR1 and CDR2 sequences are SGHAT and FQNNGV. V dropped 1 base and J dropped 7; count of bases not matched to a gene: 15. The CDR3 DNA sequence: TGTGCCAGCAGCTTAGTGGGTAGCGGGGGCCTGAAGGTATATACGCAGTATTTT. Translation gives CASSLVGSGGLKVYTQYF.

This clone was seen more than once but under ten times. The chain employs TRBV14 and TRBJ1-1; possible D gene TRBD1, 5 bases. This CDR3 contains 14 residues. The ends were cut back, 4 bases at V and 5 bases at J, with 14 bases in the middle. Germline values: CDR1 SGHDN, CDR2 FVKESK. The CDR3 loop reads CASSPRIGGTEAFF. CDR3 sequence (DNA): TGTGCCAGCAGCCCTCGTATCGGGGGGACTGAAGCTTTCTTT.

The CDR3 nucleotides are TGTGCCAGCAGTCCGACGAGGAACTATGGCTACACCTTC. Protein: CASSPTRNYGYTF. The chain employs TRBV6-5 and TRBJ1-2, with D uncertain. The CDR3 loop spans 13 amino acids. The V gene lost 5 bases and the J gene lost 2 bases, with 9 bases spanning the gap. Germline CDR1 is MNHEY and CDR2 is SVGAGI.

V gene TRBV19 combines with J gene TRBJ2-3, with 10 bases lining up with TRBD2. CDR3 length: 18 residues. The germline CDR1 and CDR2 sequences are LNHDA and SQIVND (reference sequence). Trimming cost V 3 bases and J 5 bases; bases outside gene matches: 14. Here the CDR3 reads CASSIQTPSGGRRDTQYF. In DNA form, the CDR3 reads TGTGCCAGTAGTATTCAAACCCCTAGCGGGGGCCGACGAGATACGCAGTATTTT. Full variable domain (rest looked up from reference TRBV19 and TRBJ2-3): DGGITQSPKYLFRKEGQNVTLSCEQNLNHDAMYWYRQDPGQGLRLIYYSQIVNDFQKGDIAEGYSVSREKKESFPLTVTSAQKNPTAFYLCASSIQTPSGGRRDTQYFGPGTRLTVL.

The chain carries TRBV19 and TRBJ2-2, with D perhaps matching TRBD2 (5 bases). The CDR3 covers 15 residues. The V gene's germline CDR1 is LNHDA and CDR2 SQIVND (reference sequence). Trimming stripped 10 bases from V and 4 bases from J, with 19 bases between. The CDR3 protein is CATSPSPNPTGELFF. The CDR3 DNA sequence: TGTGCCACCTCCCCTAGCCCGAATCCCACCGGGGAGCTGTTTTTT. Based on the CDR3 plus reference TRBV19 and TRBJ2-2, the full variable domain is DGGITQSPKYLFRKEGQNVTLSCEQNLNHDAMYWYRQDPGQGLRLIYYSQIVNDFQKGDIAEGYSVSREKKESFPLTVTSAQKNPTAFYLCATSPSPNPTGELFFGEGSRLTVL.

V gene TRBV4-1 combines with J gene TRBJ2-6, with a weak D call TRBD2 (5 bases). CDR3 length equals 16 residues. CDR1 MGHRA and CDR2 YSYEKL come from the germline V gene. V dropped 8 bases and J dropped 2 bases, with 16 bases sitting between them. In DNA form, the CDR3 reads TGCGCCAGCCTCCCCGGACCGGGGACTGGGGCCAACGTCCTGACTTTC. Protein product: CASLPGPGTGANVLTF.

This clone was observed a single time. The rearrangement links TRBV14 to TRBJ2-7, with a tentative D call TRBD2 (5 bases). The CDR3 is 12 amino acids. Between the trimmed V and J ends, which lost 4 bases and 3 bases, there was a span of 7 bases. Germline V gene sequence: CDR1 SGHDN, CDR2 FVKESK. This CDR3 is CASSPSGYEQYF. The CDR3 nucleotides are TGTGCCAGCAGCCCAAGCGGCTACGAGCAGTACTTC.

The rearrangement joins TRBV6-5 to TRBJ2-3, with 9 positions matching TRBD2. V trimming: 4 bases; J trimming: 8 bases; junction bases outside the gene matches: 7. Germline V gives CDR1 MNHEY, CDR2 SVGAGI. The CDR3 loop spans 14 amino acids. The CDR3 nucleotides are TGTGCCAGCAGTTCGCTAGCGGGACCGGGTACGCAGTATTTT. Translation: CASSSLAGPGTQYF.

The chain recombines TRBV18 with TRBJ1-2; TRBD1 aligns across 11 bases. V was pared by 3 bases and J by 4 bases, with 7 bases of the junction left unmatched. This CDR3 spans 16 amino acids. Germline-derived CDR1 and CDR2 are KGHSH and LQKENI. The CDR3 region is CASSPGQGDSGYGYTF. The CDR3 DNA sequence: TGTGCCAGCTCACCGGGACAGGGGGACTCTGGCTATGGCTACACCTTC.

The genes are TRBV5-6 and TRBJ2-2; 10 positions agree with TRBD1. The CDR3 sequence is 19 residues long. The V gene's germline CDR1 is SGHDT and CDR2 YYEEEE. The V gene end was trimmed by 5 bases and the J gene end by 0 bases; junction bases not matched to a gene: 13. CDR3 amino acids: CASRYTGTGVPTNTGELFF. The CDR3 nucleotides read TGTGCCAGCAGGTATACCGGGACAGGGGTCCCCACGAACACCGGGGAGCTGTTTTTT.

This rearrangement joins TRBV28 to TRBJ1-1, with D perhaps matching TRBD1 (6 bases). Trimming cost V 6 bases and J 10 bases, with 21 bases left between them. Germline V gene sequence: CDR1 MDHEN, CDR2 SYDVKM. The CDR3 totals 14 residues. For the CDR3, the DNA is TGTGCCAGCAGCTCCTCTGGGGGCCCCTCAGGAGCTTTCTTT. Translation gives CASSSSGGPSGAFF.

The chain carries TRBV28 and TRBJ1-1; D is ambiguous. This CDR3 comprises 14 residues. Germline V gives CDR1 MDHEN, CDR2 SYDVKM. V lost 6 bases, J lost 6 bases, and 17 bases lay in between. CDR3: CASSHRHLSAEAFF. Written as DNA, the CDR3 is TGTGCCAGCAGCCACCGACATTTGTCTGCTGAAGCTTTCTTT.

The rearrangement uses TRBV29-1 and TRBJ2-1; TRBD1 matches 8 bases. This CDR3 is built from 12 residues. Germline V gene data show CDR1 as SQVTM and CDR2 as ANQGSEA. V dropped 6 bases and J dropped 5; count of bases not matched to a gene: 3. The CDR3 DNA follows: TGCAGCGTAGGACAGGGTAACAATGAGCAGTTCTTC. This sequence encodes CSVGQGNNEQFF.

This chain connects TRBV2 to TRBJ1-2; D perhaps matches TRBD1 (6 bases). Trimming stripped 3 bases from V and 8 bases from J, with 13 bases between. From germline, CDR1 is SNHLY and CDR2 FYNNEI. This CDR3 is 13 amino acids long. CDR3: CASSEGGARGYTF. Written as DNA, the CDR3 is TGTGCCAGCAGTGAGGGGGGGGCGCGGGGCTACACCTTC.

The chain has TRBV3-1 (or the pseudogene TRBV3-2) and TRBJ1-5; 9 positions agree with TRBD1. This CDR3 spans 18 amino acids. V gave up 6 bases and J gave up 2 bases; unmatched junction bases: 14. Germline V lookup: CDR1 LGHDT, CDR2 YNNKEL (reference sequence). The DNA of the CDR3 is TGTGCCAGCAGAAGGGACAGGGAACCCCTCCGGGGCAATCAGCCCCAGCATTTT. This sequence encodes CASRRDREPLRGNQPQHF.

This clone was seen once. The chain employs TRBV5-1 and TRBJ2-5; D is possibly TRBD2 (5 bases). From germline, CDR1 is SGHRS and CDR2 YFSETQ. The CDR3 is made up of 15 amino acids. V lost 0 bases and J 6 bases, leaving 15 bases between the germline ends. CDR3: CASSLDGTSGKTQYF. CDR3 nucleotide sequence: TGCGCCAGCAGCTTGGACGGAACCTCGGGAAAGACCCAGTACTTC.

The chain uses TRBV10-3 and TRBJ1-1, with D uncertain. This CDR3 has 11 residues. In germline, CDR1 is ENHRY, CDR2 SYGVKD. V shed 8 bases and J shed 9 bases, with 13 bases lying between them. Written as DNA, the CDR3 is TGTGCCATCTTGACCCGGGAACAAGCTTTCTTT. This translates into CAILTREQAFF.

CDR3 protein: CASSLAVVPDTQYF. For the CDR3, the DNA is TGTGCCAGCAGCTTAGCGGTAGTCCCAGATACGCAGTATTTT. The chain has TRBV7-8 and TRBJ2-3, with D unresolved. The CDR3 consists of 14 residues. Germline CDR1 and CDR2: SGHVS and FQNEAQ. V was cut by 0 bases and J by 4 bases, with 8 bases left in between. Full variable domain (remainder filled in from reference TRBV7-8 and TRBJ2-3): GAGVSQSPRYKVAKRGQDVALRCDPISGHVSLFWYQQALGQGPEFLTYFQNEAQLDKSGLPSDRFFAERPEGSVSTLKIQRTQQEDSAVYLCASSLAVVPDTQYFGPGTRLTVL.

This clone was observed once. The chain links TRBV7-2 to TRBJ2-1, with 10 bases fitting TRBD2. This CDR3 has 15 residues. The ends lost 3 bases at V and 6 bases at J; junction bases unmatched: 5. Germline V lookup: CDR1 SGHTA, CDR2 FQGNSA. CDR3 coding DNA: TGTGCCAGCAGCTTCCTAGCGGGGGTTACCAATGAGCAGTTCTTC. Amino acid sequence: CASSFLAGVTNEQFF.

The chain employs TRBV19 and TRBJ2-7, with TRBD1 matching over 12 bases. Trimming at V came to 5 bases and at J to 4 bases, leaving 6 bases not matched to a gene. The CDR3 loop spans 15 amino acids. Germline assignment: CDR1 LNHDA and CDR2 SQIVND (reference sequence). This CDR3 reads CASSPRGQGAYEQYF. CDR3 DNA sequence: TGTGCCAGTAGTCCAAGGGGACAGGGGGCTTACGAGCAGTACTTC.

This clone came up once. The CDR3 sequence: CASSSQGPYQETQYF. In DNA form, the CDR3 reads TGTGCCAGCAGTTCCCAGGGGCCGTACCAAGAGACCCAGTACTTC. The chain couples TRBV25-1 to TRBJ2-5, with D maybe TRBD1 (6 bases). The CDR3 is made up of 15 amino acids. Germline CDR1 MGHDK, CDR2 SYGVNS. Trimming took 5 bases from V and 0 from J, leaving 13 bases between them.

The chain couples TRBV6-1 to TRBJ1-6; unclear D gene. In germline, CDR1 is MNHNS, CDR2 SASEGT. The CDR3 extends over 17 amino acids. The V end lost 0 bases, the J end lost 0 bases, and 9 bases lay between the germline ends. The CDR3 is CASSEAFASSYNSPLHF. The CDR3 DNA sequence: TGTGCCAGCAGTGAAGCTTTCGCCAGCTCCTATAATTCACCCCTCCACTTT.

The chain has TRBV2 and TRBJ2-5; 8 bases are shared with TRBD1. V lost 6 bases and J lost 2; bases outside the gene matches: 11. This CDR3 is 16 amino acids long. Germline lookup yields CDR1 SNHLY and CDR2 FYNNEI. The CDR3 nucleotides read TGTGCCAGCAGACCACGGCGGGGACAGGTACAAGAGACCCAGTACTTC. Translating it yields CASRPRRGQVQETQYF.

V gene TRBV28 combines with J gene TRBJ1-2, with 10 bases that match TRBD1. The CDR3 is 13 residues long. CDR1 and CDR2 (germline): MDHEN, SYDVKM. The V and J ends lost 8 bases and 9 bases, in that order; junction bases with no gene match: 9. The CDR3 protein is CASSTGGAVSYTF. The CDR3 DNA reads TGTGCCAGCTCGACAGGGGGCGCAGTGAGCTACACCTTC.

The genes are TRBV2 and TRBJ1-6; TRBD1 matches 7 bases. Germline lookup yields CDR1 SNHLY and CDR2 FYNNEI. The CDR3 is 14 residues long. J was trimmed by 9 bases and V by 6 bases; bases with no gene match: 8. CDR3 in amino acids: CASSDRVETSPLHF. CDR3 coding DNA: TGTGCCAGCAGCGACAGGGTTGAGACTTCACCCCTCCACTTT. The entire variable domain, with the rest obtained from reference TRBV2 and TRBJ1-6, is as follows: EPEVTQTPSHQVTQMGQEVILRCVPISNHLYFYWYRQILGQKVEFLVSFYNNEISEKSEIFDDQFSVERPDGSNFTLKIRSTKLEDSAMYFCASSDRVETSPLHFGNGTRLTVT.

The CDR3 is CASSHDQTGGLPYNEQFF. CDR3 coding DNA: TGTGCCAGCAGCCATGACCAGACAGGGGGTCTGCCCTACAATGAGCAGTTCTTC. V is TRBV7-3 and J is TRBJ2-1; 9 positions match TRBD1. The CDR3 loop spans 18 amino acids. J gave up 2 bases and V 5 bases, and 13 bases lay outside the gene matches. Germline-derived CDR1 and CDR2 are SGHTA and FQGTGA.